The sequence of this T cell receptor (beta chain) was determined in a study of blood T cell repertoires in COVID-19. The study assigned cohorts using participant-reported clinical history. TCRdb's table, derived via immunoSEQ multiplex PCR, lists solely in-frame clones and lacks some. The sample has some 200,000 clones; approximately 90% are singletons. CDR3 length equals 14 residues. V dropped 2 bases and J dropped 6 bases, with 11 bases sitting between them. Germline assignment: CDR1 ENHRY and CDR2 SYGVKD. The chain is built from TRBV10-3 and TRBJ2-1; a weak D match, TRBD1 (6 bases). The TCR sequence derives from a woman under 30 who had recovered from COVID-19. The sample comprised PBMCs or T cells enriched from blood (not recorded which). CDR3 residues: CAISETRGGNEQFF. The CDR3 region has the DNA TGTGCCATCAGTGAGACTAGAGGGGGCAATGAGCAGTTCTTC.